Sequencing of this TCR beta chain was carried out in a study of T cells expressing NK-cell markers. In the study overall: The authors derived TCR beta repertoires from sorted CD3+CD56+NKG2C+, CD3+CD56+NKG2C- and CD3+CD56-NKG2C+ T cells. Eight donors were sequenced, of whom seven were HCMV-seropositive, while the remaining one was HCMV-seronegative.

The CDR3 is 13 amino acids. Germline V gene data show CDR1 as MNHNS and CDR2 as SASEGT. The study, taken as a whole, reports: Specificity for HCMV among expanded NKG2C+ T cell clones was not established. Dominance of the CD3+CD56-NKG2C+ fraction by these clonotypes also held in several donors.

TCRdb reprocessed the 5' RACE reads, with one entry per CDR3 protein and no DNA. This sample's table has approximately 380,000 distinct CDR3 sequences. With respect to this clonotype: The target antigen is unknown.

The origin of this receptor is a man aged 18-70 years in good health. V is TRBV6-1 and J is TRBJ2-1; the TRBD1 assignment by TCRdb is unverifiable without DNA. The sequencing input was blood T cells: a sorted CD56 or NKG2C T cell subset, CD4+ or CD8+ T cells, or bulk PBMC T cells (not recorded which). The CDR3: CASSRTRYNEQFF.